The entry that follows covers one T cell receptor beta chain sequence. The antigen is undetermined. The time point here: cycle 4 day 1 (C4D1), after more than 5 weeks of nivolumab. Brentuximab vedotin exposure varied among the patients, all of whom had relapsed after autologous stem cell transplantation. Negative selection with magnetic separation was used to purify CD4+ T cells from thawed PBMCs. Classifying best responses yielded complete response, partial response or progressive disease. The data originate from a study of PD-1 blockade in classical Hodgkin lymphoma. Findings of the study overall: Nivolumab starters within 1 year of ASCT were excluded.

Assay: immunoSEQ multiplex PCR; the TCRdb copy retains only in-frame clones and omits some. The sample shows some 30,000 clones, more than 85% of them seen only once. This specimen was CD4+ T cells from blood, taken before the fourth cycle of nivolumab. This TCR came from a human donor with classical Hodgkin lymphoma.

The CDR3 here is CASSLGQGGSPLHF. In DNA form, the CDR3 reads TGTGCCAGCAGTCTTGGACAGGGCGGTTCACCCCTCCACTTT. The rearrangement links TRBV2 to TRBJ1-6, with 8 nucleotides matching TRBD1. V trimming: 5 bases; J trimming: 9 bases; junction bases outside the gene matches: 6. Germline V gene data show CDR1 as SNHLY and CDR2 as FYNNEI. There are 14 residues in the CDR3.